This T cell receptor beta chain was recorded in a study of response to subunit inactivated influenza vaccine. General study points: There was a suggestion from the authors that each seasonal influenza vaccination recruits few new T cells.

As concerns this clonotype: Its antigen is not identified.

Each CDR3 protein gets one entry after TCRdb re-called the RT-PCR reads with MiXCR. This table holds 280,000 or so distinct CDR3 sequences, 21% found once. Germline V gene lookup returns CDR1 SGHDT and CDR2 YYEEEE. The CDR3 totals 14 residues. Trimming shortened V by 0 bases and J by 7 bases, and 14 bases separated the two germline ends. The chain joins TRBV5-6 to TRBJ2-7, with D perhaps matching TRBD1 (6 bases). Specimen: PBMCs from blood, collected about 20 months after vaccination. The clonotype originates from a man between 50 and 70 years old who received an inactivated influenza vaccine. This CDR3 reads CASSLAGQSGEQYF. Written as DNA, the CDR3 is TGTGCCAGCAGCTTGGCCGGACAGTCGGGGGAGCAGTACTTC. The full variable domain, rest sourced from reference TRBV5-6 and TRBJ2-7, is DAGVTQSPTHLIKTRGQQVTLRCSPKSGHDTVSWYQQALGQGPQFIFQYYEEEERQRGNFPDRFSGHQFPNYSSELNVNALLLGDSALYLCASSLAGQSGEQYFGPGTRLTVT.